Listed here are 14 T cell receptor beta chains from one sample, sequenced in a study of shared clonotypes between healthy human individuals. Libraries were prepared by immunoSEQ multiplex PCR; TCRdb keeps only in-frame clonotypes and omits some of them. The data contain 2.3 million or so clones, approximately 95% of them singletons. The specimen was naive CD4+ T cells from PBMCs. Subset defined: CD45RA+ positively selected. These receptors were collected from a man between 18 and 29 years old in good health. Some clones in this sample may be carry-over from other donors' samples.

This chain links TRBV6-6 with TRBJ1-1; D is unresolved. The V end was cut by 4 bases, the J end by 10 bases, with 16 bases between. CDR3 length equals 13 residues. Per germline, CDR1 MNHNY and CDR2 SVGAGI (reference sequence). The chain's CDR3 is CASSSDSQGRAFF. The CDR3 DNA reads TGTGCCAGCAGTTCAGATTCCCAAGGCAGAGCTTTCTTT.

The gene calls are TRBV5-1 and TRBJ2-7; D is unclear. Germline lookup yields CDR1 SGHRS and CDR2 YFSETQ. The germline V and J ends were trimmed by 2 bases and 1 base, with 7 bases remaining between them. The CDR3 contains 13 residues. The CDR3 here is CASSFRTSYEQYF. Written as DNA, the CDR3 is TGCGCCAGCAGCTTTCGTACGTCCTACGAGCAGTACTTC.

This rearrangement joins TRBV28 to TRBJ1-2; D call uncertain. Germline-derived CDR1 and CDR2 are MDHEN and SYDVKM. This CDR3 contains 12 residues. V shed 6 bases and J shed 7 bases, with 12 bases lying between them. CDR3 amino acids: CASRGVLFGYTF. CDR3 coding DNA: TGTGCCAGCAGGGGTGTTCTCTTTGGCTACACCTTC.

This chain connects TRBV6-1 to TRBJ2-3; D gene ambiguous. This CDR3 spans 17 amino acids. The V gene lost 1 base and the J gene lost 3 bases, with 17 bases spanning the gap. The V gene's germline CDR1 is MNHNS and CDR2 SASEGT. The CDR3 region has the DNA TGTGCCAGCAGTGAAGTTTATGGTGAGGTTTGGACAGATACGCAGTATTTT. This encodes CASSEVYGEVWTDTQYF.

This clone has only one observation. The CDR3 nucleotides read TGTGCCAGCAGTTTAGCGGGAGGTCGGCACGGGGAGCTGTTTTTT. It translates to CASSLAGGRHGELFF. V gene TRBV25-1 combines with J gene TRBJ2-2, with 10 positions matching TRBD2. V was pared by 5 bases and J by 7 bases, with 7 bases of the junction left unmatched. Germline CDR1 MGHDK, CDR2 SYGVNS. The CDR3 length is 15 residues.

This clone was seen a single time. The CDR3 nucleotides are TGTGCCAGCAGCTTTGGGGGACCCGGGGAGCTGTTTTTT. Translation gives CASSFGGPGELFF. The chain couples TRBV7-2 to TRBJ2-2; D may match TRBD1 or TRBD2 (5 bases each). The CDR3 covers 13 residues. V lost 3 bases and J 6 bases, leaving 8 bases between the germline ends. Germline V lookup: CDR1 SGHTA, CDR2 FQGNSA.

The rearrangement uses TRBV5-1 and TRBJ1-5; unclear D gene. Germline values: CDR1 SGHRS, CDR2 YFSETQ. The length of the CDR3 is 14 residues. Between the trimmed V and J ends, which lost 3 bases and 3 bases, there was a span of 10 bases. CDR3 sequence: CASSSDANNQPQHF. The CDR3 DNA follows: TGCGCCAGCAGCTCCGACGCAAACAATCAGCCCCAGCATTTT.

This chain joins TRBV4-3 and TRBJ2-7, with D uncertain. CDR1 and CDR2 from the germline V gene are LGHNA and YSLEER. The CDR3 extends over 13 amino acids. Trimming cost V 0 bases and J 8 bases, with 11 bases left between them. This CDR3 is CASSQDRQTKQYF. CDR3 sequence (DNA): TGCGCCAGCAGCCAAGATCGGCAGACGAAGCAGTACTTC.

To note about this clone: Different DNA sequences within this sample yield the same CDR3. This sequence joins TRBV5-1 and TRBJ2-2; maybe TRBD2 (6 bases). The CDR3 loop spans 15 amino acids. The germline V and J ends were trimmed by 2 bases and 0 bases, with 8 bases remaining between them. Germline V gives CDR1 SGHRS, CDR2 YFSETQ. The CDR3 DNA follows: TGCGCCAGCAGCTTAGGGAGGCCGAACACCGGGGAGCTGTTTTTT. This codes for CASSLGRPNTGELFF.

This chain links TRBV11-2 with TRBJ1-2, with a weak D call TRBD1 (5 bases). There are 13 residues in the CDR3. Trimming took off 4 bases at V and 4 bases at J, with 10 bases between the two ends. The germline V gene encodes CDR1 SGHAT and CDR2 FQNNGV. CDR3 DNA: TGTGCCAGCAGCTCGGGACGGTTCTATGGCTACACCTTC. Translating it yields CASSSGRFYGYTF.

CDR3 bases: TGCGCCAGCAGCCACCAGGACAGACTCCTTAACTATGGCTACACCTTC. As protein: CASSHQDRLLNYGYTF. The chain combines TRBV4-1 with TRBJ1-2; D is perhaps TRBD1 (6 bases). Trimming cost V 3 bases and J 1 base, with 15 bases left between them. The germline gives CDR1 MGHRA, CDR2 YSYEKL. The CDR3 runs to 16 residues.

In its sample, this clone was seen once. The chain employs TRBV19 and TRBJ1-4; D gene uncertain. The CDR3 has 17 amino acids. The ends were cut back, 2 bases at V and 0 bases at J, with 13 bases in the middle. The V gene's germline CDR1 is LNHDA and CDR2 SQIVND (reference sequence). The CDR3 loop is CASSITLLDTTNEKLFF. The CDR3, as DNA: TGTGCCAGTAGTATAACCCTCTTGGATACAACTAATGAAAAACTGTTTTTT.

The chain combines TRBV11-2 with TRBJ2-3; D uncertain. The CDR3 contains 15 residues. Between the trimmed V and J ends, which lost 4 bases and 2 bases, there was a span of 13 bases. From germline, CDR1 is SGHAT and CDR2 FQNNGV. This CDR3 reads CASSSGRTYTDTQYF. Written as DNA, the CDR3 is TGTGCCAGCAGCTCCGGACGGACCTACACAGATACGCAGTATTTT.

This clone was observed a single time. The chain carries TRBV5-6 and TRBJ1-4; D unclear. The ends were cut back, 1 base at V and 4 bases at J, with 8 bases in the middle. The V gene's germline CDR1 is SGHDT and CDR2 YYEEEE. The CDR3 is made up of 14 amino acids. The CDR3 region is CASSLLRINEKLFF. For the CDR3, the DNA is TGTGCCAGCAGCTTGCTCCGGATTAATGAAAAACTGTTTTTT.